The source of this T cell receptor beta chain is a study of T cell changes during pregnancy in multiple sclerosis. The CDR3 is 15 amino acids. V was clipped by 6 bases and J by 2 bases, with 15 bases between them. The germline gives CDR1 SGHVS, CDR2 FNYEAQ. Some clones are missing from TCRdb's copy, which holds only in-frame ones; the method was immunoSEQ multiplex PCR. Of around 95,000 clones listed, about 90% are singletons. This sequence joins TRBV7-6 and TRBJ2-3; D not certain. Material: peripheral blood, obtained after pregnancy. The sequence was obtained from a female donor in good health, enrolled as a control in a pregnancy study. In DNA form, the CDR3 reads TGTGCCAGCAGTACATTAGAGGAAAACACAGATACGCAGTATTTT. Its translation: CASSTLEENTDTQYF.